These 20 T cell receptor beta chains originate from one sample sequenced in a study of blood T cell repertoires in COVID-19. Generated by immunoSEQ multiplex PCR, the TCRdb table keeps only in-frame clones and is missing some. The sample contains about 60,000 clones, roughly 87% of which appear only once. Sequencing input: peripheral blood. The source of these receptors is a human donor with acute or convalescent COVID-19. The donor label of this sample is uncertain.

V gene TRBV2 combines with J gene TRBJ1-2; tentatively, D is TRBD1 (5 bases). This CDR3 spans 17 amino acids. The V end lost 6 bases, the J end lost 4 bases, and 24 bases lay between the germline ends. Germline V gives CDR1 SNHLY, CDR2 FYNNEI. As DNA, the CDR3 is TGTGCCAGCAGAGGAATTCCGGGACTTACGAAGGGCTATGGCTACACCTTC. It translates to CASRGIPGLTKGYGYTF.

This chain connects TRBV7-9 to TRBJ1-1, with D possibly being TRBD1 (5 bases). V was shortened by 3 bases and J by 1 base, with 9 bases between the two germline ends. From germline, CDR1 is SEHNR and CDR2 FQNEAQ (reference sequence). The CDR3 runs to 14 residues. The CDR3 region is CASSLGLKNTEAFF. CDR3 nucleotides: TGTGCCAGCAGCTTGGGGCTCAAGAACACTGAAGCTTTCTTT.

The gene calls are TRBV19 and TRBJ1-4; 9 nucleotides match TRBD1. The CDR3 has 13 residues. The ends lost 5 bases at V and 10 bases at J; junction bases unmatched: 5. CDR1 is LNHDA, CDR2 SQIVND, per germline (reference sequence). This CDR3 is CASSPGTGPKLFF. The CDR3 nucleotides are TGTGCCAGTAGTCCGGGGACAGGGCCAAAACTGTTTTTT.

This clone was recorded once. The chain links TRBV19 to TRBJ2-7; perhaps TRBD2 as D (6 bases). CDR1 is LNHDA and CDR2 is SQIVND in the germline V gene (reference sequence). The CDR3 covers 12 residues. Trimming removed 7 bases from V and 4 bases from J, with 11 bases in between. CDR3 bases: TGTGCCAGTACCGGGCGGGGATACGAGCAGTACTTC. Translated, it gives CASTGRGYEQYF.

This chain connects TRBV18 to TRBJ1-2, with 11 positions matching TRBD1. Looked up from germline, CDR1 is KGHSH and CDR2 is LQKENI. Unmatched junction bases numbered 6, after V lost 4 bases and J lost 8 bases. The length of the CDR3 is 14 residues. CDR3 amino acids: CASSRGQGAGGYTF. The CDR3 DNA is TGTGCCAGCTCACGAGGACAGGGGGCCGGGGGCTACACCTTC.

CDR3 region: CASSPPFRDFHNEQFF. The CDR3, as DNA: TGTGCCAGCAGCCCTCCATTTCGGGACTTTCATAATGAGCAGTTCTTC. This chain connects TRBV7-2 to TRBJ2-1, with D possibly TRBD2 on 6 matching bases. Germline CDR1 SGHTA, CDR2 FQGNSA. The CDR3 covers 16 residues. The ends were cut back, 5 bases at V and 7 bases at J, with 21 bases in the middle.

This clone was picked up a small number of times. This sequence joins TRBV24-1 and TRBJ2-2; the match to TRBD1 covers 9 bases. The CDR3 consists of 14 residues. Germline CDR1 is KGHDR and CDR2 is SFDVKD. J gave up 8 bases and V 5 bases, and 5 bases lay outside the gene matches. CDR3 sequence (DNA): TGTGCCACCAGTGGGGACAGGGTTATGGGGGAGCTGTTTTTT. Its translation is CATSGDRVMGELFF.

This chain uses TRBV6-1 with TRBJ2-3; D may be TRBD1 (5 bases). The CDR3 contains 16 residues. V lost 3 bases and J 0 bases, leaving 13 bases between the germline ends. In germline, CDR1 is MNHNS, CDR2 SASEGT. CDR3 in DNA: TGTGCCAGCAGTGAGGGGCAGTCCACTAGCACAGATACGCAGTATTTT. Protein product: CASSEGQSTSTDTQYF.

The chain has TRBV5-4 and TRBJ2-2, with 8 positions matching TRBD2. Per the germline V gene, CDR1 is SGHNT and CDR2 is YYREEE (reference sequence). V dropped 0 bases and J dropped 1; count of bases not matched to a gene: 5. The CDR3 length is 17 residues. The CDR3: CASSLVSSGWNTGELFF. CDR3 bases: TGTGCCAGCAGCTTGGTGTCTAGCGGGTGGAACACCGGGGAGCTGTTTTTT.

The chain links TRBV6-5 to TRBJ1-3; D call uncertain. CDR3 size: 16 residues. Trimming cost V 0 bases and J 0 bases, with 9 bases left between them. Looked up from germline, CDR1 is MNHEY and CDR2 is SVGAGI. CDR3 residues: CASSYSNSPSGNTIYF. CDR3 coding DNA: TGTGCCAGCAGTTACTCGAACAGTCCCTCTGGAAACACCATATATTTT.

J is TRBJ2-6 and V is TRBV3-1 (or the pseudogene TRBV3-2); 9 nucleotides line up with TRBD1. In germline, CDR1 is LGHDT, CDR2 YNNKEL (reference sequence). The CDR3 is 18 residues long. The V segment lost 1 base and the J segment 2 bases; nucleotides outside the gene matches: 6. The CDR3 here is CASSQVRDRVTGANVLTF. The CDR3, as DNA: TGTGCCAGCAGCCAAGTTCGGGACAGGGTCACTGGGGCCAACGTCCTGACTTTC.

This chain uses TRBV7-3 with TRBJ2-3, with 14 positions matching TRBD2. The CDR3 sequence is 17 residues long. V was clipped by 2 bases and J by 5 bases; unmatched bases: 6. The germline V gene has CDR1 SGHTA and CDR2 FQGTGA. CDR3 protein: CASSLLGTSGSGDTQYF. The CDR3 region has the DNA TGTGCCAGCAGCTTACTAGGGACTAGCGGGAGTGGAGATACGCAGTATTTT.

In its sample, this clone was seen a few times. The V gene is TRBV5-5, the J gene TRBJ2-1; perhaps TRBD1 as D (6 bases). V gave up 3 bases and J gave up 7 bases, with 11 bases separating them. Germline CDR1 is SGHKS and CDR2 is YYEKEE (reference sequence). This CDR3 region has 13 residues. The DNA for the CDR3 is TGTGCCAGCAGCTCACAGGGTAGGAATGAGCAGTTCTTC. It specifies CASSSQGRNEQFF.

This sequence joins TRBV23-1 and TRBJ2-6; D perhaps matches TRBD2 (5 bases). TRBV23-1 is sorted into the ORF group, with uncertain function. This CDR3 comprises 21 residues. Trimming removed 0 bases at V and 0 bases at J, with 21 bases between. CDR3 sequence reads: CASSQSRVPTEPSSGANVLTF. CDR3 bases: TGCGCCAGCAGTCAATCGAGGGTCCCGACCGAACCAAGCTCTGGGGCCAACGTCCTGACTTTC.

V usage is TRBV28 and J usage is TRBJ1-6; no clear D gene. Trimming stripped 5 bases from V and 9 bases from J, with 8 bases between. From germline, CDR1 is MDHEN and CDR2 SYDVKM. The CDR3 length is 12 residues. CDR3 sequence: CASSVGSSPLHF. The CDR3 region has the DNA TGTGCCAGCAGTGTCGGGAGTTCACCCCTCCACTTT.

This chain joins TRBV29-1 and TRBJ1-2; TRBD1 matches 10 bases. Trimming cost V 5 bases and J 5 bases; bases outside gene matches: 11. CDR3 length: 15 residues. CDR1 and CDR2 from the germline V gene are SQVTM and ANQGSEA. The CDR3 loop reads CSVFVPGQGQYGYTF. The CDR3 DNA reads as TGCAGCGTTTTCGTTCCGGGACAGGGGCAGTATGGCTACACCTTC.

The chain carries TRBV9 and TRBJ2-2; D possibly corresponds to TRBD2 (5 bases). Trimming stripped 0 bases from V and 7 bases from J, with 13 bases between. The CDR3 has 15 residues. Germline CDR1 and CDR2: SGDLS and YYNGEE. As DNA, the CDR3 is TGTGCCAGCAGCGTAGTGGGCGGTGGGAGCGGGGAGCTGTTTTTT. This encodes CASSVVGGGSGELFF.

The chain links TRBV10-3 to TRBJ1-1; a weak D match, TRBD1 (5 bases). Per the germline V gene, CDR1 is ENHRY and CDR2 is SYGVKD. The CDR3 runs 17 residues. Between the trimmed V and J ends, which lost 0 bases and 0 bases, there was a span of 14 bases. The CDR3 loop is CAISESESGNMNTEAFF. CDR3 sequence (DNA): TGTGCCATCAGTGAGTCGGAGTCAGGGAATATGAACACTGAAGCTTTCTTT.

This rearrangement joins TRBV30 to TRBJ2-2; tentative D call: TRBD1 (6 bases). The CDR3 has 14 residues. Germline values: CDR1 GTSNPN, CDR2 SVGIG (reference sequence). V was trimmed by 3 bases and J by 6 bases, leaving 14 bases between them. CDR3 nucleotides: TGTGCCTGGAGCAACCTTCGGACAGCCGGGGAGCTGTTTTTT. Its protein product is CAWSNLRTAGELFF.

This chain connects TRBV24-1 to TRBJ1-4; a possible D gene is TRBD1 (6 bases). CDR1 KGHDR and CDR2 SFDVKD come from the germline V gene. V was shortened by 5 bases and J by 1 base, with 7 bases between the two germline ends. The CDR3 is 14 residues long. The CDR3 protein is CATSAQGTNEKLFF. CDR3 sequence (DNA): TGTGCCACCAGTGCACAGGGAACTAATGAAAAACTGTTTTTT.